Listed below are T cell receptor beta chains from one sample, sequenced in a study of T cells in narcolepsy. The protocol was immunoSEQ multiplex PCR, while the TCRdb copy is restricted to in-frame clones and leaves out a portion. The profile covers fewer than 40,000 clones, with more than 65% appearing a single time and about 2.3% taken by the ten largest. Material for sequencing was memory (CD45RA-) CD4+ T cells from blood. All receptors come from a human donor in good health. The CDR3 runs from the conserved cysteine through the conserved F or W.

V: TRBV11-1; J: TRBJ2-2; CDR3: CASSLDRGRGGELFF
V: TRBV30; J: TRBJ2-1; CDR3: CASSRAGFYNEQFF
V: TRBV27; J: .; CDR3: CASSLQTASSYEQYF
V: TRBV5-1; J: TRBJ2-2; CDR3: CASSLLGSQGGGELFF
V: TRBV7-2; J: TRBJ2-5; CDR3: CASSVRGKETQYF
V: TRBV11-3; J: TRBJ2-7; CDR3: CASSKGREGLSYEQYF
V: TRBV7-2; J: TRBJ2-3; CDR3: CASTPTPGTQYF
V: TRBV18; J: TRBJ1-1; CDR3: CASSPAQGGVDTEAFF
V: TRBV7-9; J: TRBJ2-5; CDR3: CASRISGADETQYF
V: TRBV9; J: TRBJ1-3; CDR3: CASSANLNSGNTIYF
V: TRBV11-2; J: TRBJ1-1; CDR3: CASTRLGVGAVNTEAFF
V: TRBV30; J: TRBJ1-5; CDR3: CAWSSGFNQPQHF
V: TRBV19; J: TRBJ1-5; CDR3: CASNQSPGTGNSQPQHF
V: TRBV30; J: TRBJ2-3; CDR3: CAWSATSGYTDTQYF
V: TRBV19; J: TRBJ2-2; CDR3: CASSMFGTANTGELFF
V: TRBV19; J: TRBJ1-1; CDR3: CASSTRDRGRSGTEAFF
V: TRBV21-1; J: TRBJ2-7; CDR3: CASSKRDTSYEQYF
V: TRBV5-5; J: TRBJ1-6; CDR3: CASSLGTGVSPLHF
V: TRBV13; J: TRBJ2-3; CDR3: CASSLTSGSTDTQYF
V: TRBV25-1; J: TRBJ1-6; CDR3: CASSPTGLSSYNSPLHF
V: TRBV11-2; J: TRBJ2-1; CDR3: CASSPLRGSSYNEQFF
V: TRBV4-1; J: TRBJ2-3; CDR3: CASSLTRDRTYDTQYF
V: TRBV2; J: TRBJ1-4; CDR3: CASRGVEKLFF
V: TRBV13; J: TRBJ1-6; CDR3: CASSFLVANSYNSPLHF
V: TRBV6-5; J: TRBJ1-2; CDR3: CASSYSGGRPGYTF
V: TRBV5-5; J: TRBJ1-4; CDR3: CASSLGPEEKLFF
V: TRBV11-3; J: TRBJ2-1; CDR3: CASSFGSGTYNEQFF
V: TRBV5-1; J: TRBJ2-3; CDR3: CASSVDGDTQYF
V: TRBV27; J: TRBJ2-7; CDR3: CASSPRTGNGEQYF
V: TRBV19; J: TRBJ2-3; CDR3: CASKEAGGYDTQYF